The clone carrying this T cell receptor beta chain was recorded many times. What it binds is unknown. This CDR3 region has 15 residues. In germline, CDR1 is MNHEY, CDR2 SMNVEV (reference sequence). J lost 3 bases, V lost 5 bases, and 6 bases had no gene match. The data derive from a study of early T cells in non-severe SARS-CoV-2 infection. Study-wide context: Bulk RNA from unsorted whole blood was sequenced; chains were unpaired. General observations from the study: VDJdb matching favored anti-spike CD8 responses, missing private and CD4 specificities.

Individual cDNA molecules were tagged with unique molecular identifiers. TCRdb analysed the 5' RACE reads with MiXCR anew, one entry per CDR3 protein. The sample holds fewer than 50,000 distinct CDR3 sequences; over 5% are singletons and the top ten take around an eighth. This chain joins TRBV27 and TRBJ1-5, with TRBD1 matching 8 bases. This sequence originates from an adult who was a healthcare worker with PCR-confirmed SARS-CoV-2 infection or an uninfected control (not recorded which). Sequencing was performed on whole blood. The CDR3 DNA reads TGTGCCAGCAGTCCCTCGACAGGGGTCAATCAGCCCCAGCATTTT. Its translation is CASSPSTGVNQPQHF.